The 29 T cell receptor beta chains below all came from one sample that was sequenced in a study of T cells in tuberculosis. TCRdb keeps only in-frame clones here, not all; method: immunoSEQ multiplex PCR. The data contain around 26,000 clones, more than 90% of them singletons. Sequencing input: PBMCs. These receptors were collected from a donor between 10 and 35 years old with latent tuberculosis or without tuberculosis infection. Some clones in this sample may be carry-over from other donors' samples.

The chain has TRBV7-6 and TRBJ1-4; 7 bases align to TRBD1. The junction had 7 bases not matched to a gene; V was cut back by 2 bases and J by 1 base. In germline, CDR1 is SGHVS, CDR2 FNYEAQ. The CDR3 loop spans 17 amino acids. DNA of the CDR3: TGTGCCAGCAGCTTATACGACAGGGTAGGAACTAATGAAAAACTGTTTTTT. Its protein is CASSLYDRVGTNEKLFF.

The chain carries TRBV6-1 and TRBJ1-2; 9 bases fit TRBD1. The CDR3 runs 18 residues. Trimming removed 2 bases from V and 1 base from J; junction bases left unmatched: 11. The germline V gene encodes CDR1 MNHNS and CDR2 SASEGT. CDR3 DNA sequence: TGTGCCAGCAGTGAACCAGGGCGACAGGGGGATTATAACTATGGCTACACCTTC. It yields the protein CASSEPGRQGDYNYGYTF.

V usage is TRBV2 and J usage is TRBJ2-7; 9 positions match TRBD1. Germline V gene sequence: CDR1 SNHLY, CDR2 FYNNEI. The CDR3 runs to 12 residues. Germline trimming cut 6 bases from V and 3 bases from J; bases unmatched to any gene: 0. The CDR3 spells CASRTGGYEQYF. The DNA for the CDR3 is TGTGCCAGCAGGACAGGGGGCTACGAGCAGTACTTC. Combining the CDR3 with reference TRBV2 and TRBJ2-7 gives the whole variable domain EPEVTQTPSHQVTQMGQEVILRCVPISNHLYFYWYRQILGQKVEFLVSFYNNEISEKSEIFDDQFSVERPDGSNFTLKIRSTKLEDSAMYFCASRTGGYEQYFGPGTRLTVT.

The rearrangement uses TRBV12-5 and TRBJ2-7; 13 nucleotides agree with TRBD2. The CDR3 contains 18 residues. From germline, CDR1 is LGHNT and CDR2 FRNRAP. With 7 bases clipped from V and 0 bases from J, the junction kept 12 bases outside the gene matches. As DNA, the CDR3 is TGTGCTAGTGATACCGGGACTAGCGGGGAATCATTCTCCTACGAGCAGTACTTC. This translates into CASDTGTSGESFSYEQYF.

The chain has TRBV30 and TRBJ1-2, with a tentative D call TRBD1 (6 bases). V was cut by 7 bases and J by 0 bases, with 18 bases left in between. This CDR3 has 15 amino acids. The germline V gene encodes CDR1 GTSNPN and CDR2 SVGIG (reference sequence). The CDR3 DNA sequence: TGTGCCTTCAGGGGTGGACAGAGCTCTAACTATGGCTACACCTTC. It specifies CAFRGGQSSNYGYTF.

The chain carries TRBV6-5 and TRBJ1-2, with unresolved D. Germline-derived CDR1 and CDR2 are MNHEY and SVGAGI. The CDR3 runs to 12 residues. Trimming shortened V by 3 bases and J by 3 bases, and 5 bases separated the two germline ends. The CDR3 DNA is TGTGCCAGCAGTTATGGCTACTATGGCTACACCTTC. As protein: CASSYGYYGYTF.

This rearrangement joins TRBV11-3 to TRBJ2-3; D is ambiguous. The V end was cut by 3 bases, the J end by 4 bases, with 8 bases between. CDR1 is SGHNT and CDR2 is YENEEA in the germline V gene. The CDR3 consists of 13 residues. CDR3 in DNA: TGTGCCAGCAGCTTCTCCGGGTCAGATACGCAGTATTTT. Protein: CASSFSGSDTQYF.

The V call is TRBV19, the J call TRBJ1-1, with 7 bases that match TRBD1. The CDR3 runs to 17 residues. V lost 4 bases and J lost 1; bases outside the gene matches: 12. CDR1 and CDR2 from the germline V gene are LNHDA and SQIVND (reference sequence). CDR3 in amino acids: CASSNSRGSLGNTEAFF. The CDR3 bases are TGTGCCAGTAGTAATTCCAGGGGGTCGTTAGGGAACACTGAAGCTTTCTTT.

This chain joins TRBV2 and TRBJ1-1, with a weak D call TRBD1 (5 bases). Trimming left V 7 bases short and J 0 bases short, with 18 bases between. The germline gives CDR1 SNHLY, CDR2 FYNNEI. The CDR3 covers 16 residues. Here the CDR3 reads CASTRIVGGLNTEAFF. For the CDR3, the DNA is TGTGCCAGCACCAGAATAGTGGGGGGGTTGAACACTGAAGCTTTCTTT.

The chain couples TRBV30 to TRBJ2-1, with a possible D match to TRBD2 (6 bases). The V and J ends lost 2 bases and 6 bases respectively, with 20 bases between them. Germline V gene lookup returns CDR1 GTSNPN and CDR2 SVGIG (reference sequence). The CDR3 runs 16 residues. CDR3 in DNA: TGTGCCTGGAGTCACTGGACTACCCGAGGGATCAATGAGCAGTTCTTC. Protein sequence: CAWSHWTTRGINEQFF.

The chain couples TRBV12-5 to TRBJ1-6; no definite D call. This CDR3 is 17 amino acids long. CDR1 is LGHNT and CDR2 is FRNRAP in the germline V gene. Trimming cost V 4 bases and J 0 bases, with 13 bases left between them. The chain's CDR3 is CASGSRGLSSYNSPLHF. CDR3 coding DNA: TGTGCTAGTGGTTCGCGAGGGCTGAGCTCCTATAATTCACCCCTCCACTTT.

The V gene is TRBV5-6, the J gene TRBJ1-1, with 7 positions matching TRBD1. The germline V gene encodes CDR1 SGHDT and CDR2 YYEEEE. The CDR3 covers 14 residues. V gave up 1 base and J gave up 3 bases; unmatched junction bases: 3. The CDR3 nucleotides are TGTGCCAGCAGCTTGTTGGGACAGCACACTGAAGCTTTCTTT. Translation gives CASSLLGQHTEAFF.

The CDR3 bases are TGTGCCAGCAGCTTCGGGATTACAAATTCACCCCTCCACTTT. Translating it yields CASSFGITNSPLHF. The genes are TRBV5-6 and TRBJ1-6; no firm D call. The CDR3 runs to 14 residues. V was shortened by 2 bases and J by 7 bases, with 10 bases between the two germline ends. Germline CDR1 and CDR2: SGHDT and YYEEEE.

The rearrangement links TRBV30 to TRBJ2-5; tentatively, D is TRBD1 (5 bases). CDR1 is GTSNPN and CDR2 is SVGIG in the germline V gene (reference sequence). Trimming removed 8 bases from V and 2 bases from J, with 15 bases in between. The CDR3 runs 13 residues. DNA for the CDR3: TGTGCCCTGGAAGCCGACAGTCAAGAGACCCAGTACTTC. This translates into CALEADSQETQYF.

This clone occurred once. The chain has TRBV7-2 and TRBJ1-2, with 9 bases fitting TRBD1. The germline V gene encodes CDR1 SGHTA and CDR2 FQGNSA. Trimming took 2 bases from V and 8 from J; bases not matched to a gene: 9. The CDR3 has 15 residues. CDR3 DNA: TGTGCCAGCAGCTTACCACAGGGGGCGCTCTGGGGCTACACCTTC. This gives the protein CASSLPQGALWGYTF.

CDR3 in DNA: TGTGCCAGCAGTTACTCGAGACAGTCCTACGAGCAGTACTTC. Protein product: CASSYSRQSYEQYF. The V call is TRBV6-6, the J call TRBJ2-7, with D tentatively TRBD1 (5 bases). Germline loops: CDR1 MNHNY, CDR2 SVGAGI (reference sequence). V dropped 0 bases and J dropped 1 base, with 7 bases sitting between them. This CDR3 is 14 amino acids long.

With regard to this clone: This specimen includes other DNA sequences encoding the same CDR3. This chain joins TRBV11-2 and TRBJ2-1; the D is unclear. The CDR3 is 12 amino acids. Germline CDR1 is SGHAT and CDR2 is FQNNGV. V was cut by 3 bases and J by 5 bases, with 5 bases left in between. This CDR3 reads CASSLGDNEQFF. CDR3 DNA: TGTGCCAGCAGCTTGGGCGACAATGAGCAGTTCTTC.

The CDR3 bases are TGTGCCAGCAGCTTGGGGACTAGCGTTGACACAGATACGCAGTATTTT. The encoded protein is CASSLGTSVDTDTQYF. This chain links TRBV5-8 with TRBJ2-3; 9 nucleotides agree with TRBD2. CDR3 length: 16 amino acids. Germline CDR1 SGHTS, CDR2 YDEGEE. V gave up 0 bases and J gave up 2 bases; unmatched junction bases: 4.

The V and J genes are TRBV5-6 and TRBJ2-1; D is unresolved. Germline V gives CDR1 SGHDT, CDR2 YYEEEE. Trimming took 2 bases from V and 6 from J, leaving 12 bases between them. The CDR3 length is 14 residues. This CDR3 reads CASSFVTPLNEQFF. In DNA form, the CDR3 reads TGTGCCAGCAGCTTCGTGACTCCCCTCAATGAGCAGTTCTTC.

The chain uses TRBV11-2 and TRBJ2-2; the match to TRBD2 covers 11 bases. The J segment lost 6 bases and the V segment lost 3 bases, leaving 3 bases of the junction unmatched. Germline loops: CDR1 SGHAT, CDR2 FQNNGV. The CDR3 is 15 amino acids. The CDR3 bases are TGTGCCAGCAGCTTTTTAGCGGGAGGGGCCGGGGAGCTGTTTTTT. It codes for CASSFLAGGAGELFF.

The genes are TRBV18 and TRBJ2-1, with D perhaps TRBD2 (6 bases). Germline CDR1 is KGHSH and CDR2 is LQKENI. The CDR3 runs to 16 residues. V was shortened by 1 base and J by 1 base, with 11 bases between the two germline ends. As DNA, the CDR3 is TGTGCCAGCTCACCACTCGCGGCGGGATCCTACAATGAGCAGTTCTTC. Its translation is CASSPLAAGSYNEQFF.

This clone has a single count. The CDR3 nucleotides are TGTGCCAGCAGCGCATGGCTAGCGGGAGTGAAATCTGGTGGTGAGCAGTTCTTC. This codes for CASSAWLAGVKSGGEQFF. The genes are TRBV9 and TRBJ2-1, with TRBD2 identical over 10 bases. The trim removed 3 bases at V and 9 bases at J, leaving 18 bases unmatched. The CDR3 is made up of 18 amino acids. Germline assignment: CDR1 SGDLS and CDR2 YYNGEE.

The chain uses TRBV10-2 and TRBJ1-1; TRBD1 aligns across 11 bases. Germline CDR1 WSHSY, CDR2 SAAADI. This CDR3 spans 17 amino acids. Trimming removed 7 bases from V and 1 base from J; junction bases left unmatched: 11. CDR3 bases: TGCGCCAGCACCTACGCTAGGGACAGGGGGGAGAACACTGAAGCTTTCTTT. Protein: CASTYARDRGENTEAFF.

The CDR3, as DNA: TGTGCCAGCAGCCAAGGCGGGAGCCCCTACAATGAGCAGTTCTTC. It yields the protein CASSQGGSPYNEQFF. V usage is TRBV16 and J usage is TRBJ2-1; 7 bases align to TRBD2. V shed 2 bases, J shed 2 bases, and the junction held 3 bases outside the gene matches. Looked up from germline, CDR1 is KGHSY and CDR2 is FQNENV. The CDR3 runs to 15 residues.

The rearrangement joins TRBV5-6 to TRBJ1-5, with 9 bases identical to TRBD1. The CDR3 spans 15 residues. Germline CDR1 reads SGHDT; CDR2 reads YYEEEE. Losses at the gene ends were 2 bases for V and 5 bases for J; bases not matched to a gene: 5. CDR3 DNA sequence: TGTGCCAGCAGCTTCGGGACAGGGAGTCATCAGCCCCAGCATTTT. Protein sequence: CASSFGTGSHQPQHF.

The genes are TRBV5-1 and TRBJ2-2, with 10 bases that match TRBD2. The CDR3 consists of 16 residues. Trimming removed 4 bases from V and 0 bases from J; junction bases left unmatched: 3. Germline CDR1 and CDR2: SGHRS and YFSETQ. The CDR3 DNA is TGCGCCAGCAGCACTAGCGGGGCTACGAACACCGGGGAGCTGTTTTTT. Translating it yields CASSTSGATNTGELFF. Full variable domain (remainder filled in from reference TRBV5-1 and TRBJ2-2): KAGVTQTPRYLIKTRGQQVTLSCSPISGHRSVSWYQQTPGQGLQFLFEYFSETQRNKGNFPGRFSGRQFSNSRSEMNVSTLELGDSALYLCASSTSGATNTGELFFGEGSRLTVL.

This clone has only one observation. The rearrangement joins TRBV7-3 to TRBJ2-2, with TRBD2 as a possible D gene (5 bases). CDR1 SGHTA and CDR2 FQGTGA come from the germline V gene. V was clipped by 4 bases and J by 0 bases, with 15 bases between them. The CDR3 is 17 residues long. The CDR3 spells CASSSRAGPTNTGELFF. CDR3 DNA: TGTGCCAGCAGCTCCCGTGCGGGTCCCACGAACACCGGGGAGCTGTTTTTT.

This CDR3 is CASSHLVSYEQYF. The CDR3 DNA reads TGTGCCAGCAGCCATCTAGTATCCTACGAGCAGTACTTC. The rearrangement links TRBV7-9 to TRBJ2-7; D is undetermined. CDR3 length: 13 amino acids. Germline V gives CDR1 SEHNR, CDR2 FQNEAQ (reference sequence). V lost 5 bases, J lost 1 base, and 9 bases lay in between.

This clone was detected only once. The chain has TRBV2 and TRBJ2-3; unclear D gene. V lost 6 bases and J lost 6, with 13 bases in between. CDR1 is SNHLY and CDR2 is FYNNEI in the germline V gene. This CDR3 is 13 amino acids long. The CDR3 sequence: CASSVGFRDTQYF. For the CDR3, the DNA is TGTGCCAGCAGCGTTGGCTTCAGGGATACGCAGTATTTT. The full variable domain, in which reference TRBV2 and TRBJ2-3 provide the parts outside the CDR3, is EPEVTQTPSHQVTQMGQEVILRCVPISNHLYFYWYRQILGQKVEFLVSFYNNEISEKSEIFDDQFSVERPDGSNFTLKIRSTKLEDSAMYFCASSVGFRDTQYFGPGTRLTVL.